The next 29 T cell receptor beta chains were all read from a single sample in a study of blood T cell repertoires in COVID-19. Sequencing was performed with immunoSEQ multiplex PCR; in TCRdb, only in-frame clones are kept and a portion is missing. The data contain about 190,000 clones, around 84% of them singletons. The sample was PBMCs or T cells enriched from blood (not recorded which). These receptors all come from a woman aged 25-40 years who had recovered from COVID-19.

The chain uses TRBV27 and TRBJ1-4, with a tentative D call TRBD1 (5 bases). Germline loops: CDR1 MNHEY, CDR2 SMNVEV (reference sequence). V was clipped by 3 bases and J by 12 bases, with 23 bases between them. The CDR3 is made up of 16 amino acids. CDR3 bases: TGTGCCAGCAGTTTTCGCGGGGGGGTCTCTACGGGGCAACTGTTTTTT. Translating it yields CASSFRGGVSTGQLFF.

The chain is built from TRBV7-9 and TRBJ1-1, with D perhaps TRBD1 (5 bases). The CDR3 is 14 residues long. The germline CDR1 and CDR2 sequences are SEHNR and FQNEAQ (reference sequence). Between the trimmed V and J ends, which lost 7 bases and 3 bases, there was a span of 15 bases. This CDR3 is CASNLGGADTEAFF. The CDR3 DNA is TGTGCCAGCAACCTGGGGGGAGCGGACACTGAAGCTTTCTTT.

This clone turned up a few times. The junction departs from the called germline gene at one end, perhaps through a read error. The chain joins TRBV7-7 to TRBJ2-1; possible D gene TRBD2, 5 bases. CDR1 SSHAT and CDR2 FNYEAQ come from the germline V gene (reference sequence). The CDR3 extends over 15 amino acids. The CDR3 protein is CASSLRESPYNEQFF. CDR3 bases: TGTGCTAGCAGCTTACGGGAATCCCCCTACAATGAGCAGTTCTTC.

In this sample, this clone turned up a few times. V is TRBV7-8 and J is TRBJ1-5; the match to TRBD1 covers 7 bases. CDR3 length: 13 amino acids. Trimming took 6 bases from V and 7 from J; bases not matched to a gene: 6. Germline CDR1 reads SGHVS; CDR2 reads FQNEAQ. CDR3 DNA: TGTGCCAGCAGTACAGGGGTTAGGCAGCCCCAGCATTTT. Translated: CASSTGVRQPQHF.

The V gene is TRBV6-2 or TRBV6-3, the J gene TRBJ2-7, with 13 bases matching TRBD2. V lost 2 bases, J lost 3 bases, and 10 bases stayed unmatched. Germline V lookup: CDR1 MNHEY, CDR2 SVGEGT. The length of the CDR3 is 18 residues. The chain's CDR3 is CASSYLLAGGPIDYEQYF. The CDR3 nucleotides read TGTGCCAGCAGTTACCTACTAGCGGGAGGGCCAATAGACTACGAGCAGTACTTC.

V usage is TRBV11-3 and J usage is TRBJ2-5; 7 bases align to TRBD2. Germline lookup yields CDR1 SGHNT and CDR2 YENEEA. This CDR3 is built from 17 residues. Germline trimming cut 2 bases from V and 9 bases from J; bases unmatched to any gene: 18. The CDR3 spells CASSLSGSSGQIDAQYF. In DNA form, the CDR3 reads TGTGCCAGCAGCTTATCGGGGAGTAGCGGGCAGATCGACGCCCAGTACTTC.

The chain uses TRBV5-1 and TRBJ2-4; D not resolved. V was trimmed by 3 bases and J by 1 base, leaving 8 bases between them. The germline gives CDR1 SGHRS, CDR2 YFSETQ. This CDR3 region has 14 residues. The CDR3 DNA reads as TGCGCCAGCAGCTACGACTCTGCCAAAAACATTCAGTACTTC. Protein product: CASSYDSAKNIQYF.

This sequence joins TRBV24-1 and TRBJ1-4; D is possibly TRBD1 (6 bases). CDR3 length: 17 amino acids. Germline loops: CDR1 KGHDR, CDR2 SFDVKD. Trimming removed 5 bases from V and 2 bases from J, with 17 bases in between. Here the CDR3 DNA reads TGTGCCACCAGTGCCTACCTCCGGGACATCACTAATGAAAAACTGTTTTTT. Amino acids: CATSAYLRDITNEKLFF.

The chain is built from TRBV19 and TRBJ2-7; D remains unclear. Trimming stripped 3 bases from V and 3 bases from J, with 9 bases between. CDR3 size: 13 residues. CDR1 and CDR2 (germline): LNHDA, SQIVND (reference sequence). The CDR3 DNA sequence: TGTGCCAGTAGTATCGGCACGGGCTACGAGCAGTACGTC. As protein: CASSIGTGYEQYV.

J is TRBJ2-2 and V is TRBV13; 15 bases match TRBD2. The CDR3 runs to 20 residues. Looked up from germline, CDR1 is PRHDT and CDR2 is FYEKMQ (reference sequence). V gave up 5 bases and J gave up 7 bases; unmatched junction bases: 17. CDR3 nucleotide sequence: TGTGCCAGCAGCCCGCATTACAGGACTAGCGGGAGGGCTTGGGTCGGGGAGCTGTTTTTT. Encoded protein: CASSPHYRTSGRAWVGELFF. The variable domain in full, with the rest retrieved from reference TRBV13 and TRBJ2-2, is AAGVIQSPRHLIKEKRETATLKCYPIPRHDTVYWYQQGPGQDPQFLISFYEKMQSDKGSIPDRFSAQQFSDYHSELNMSSLELGDSALYFCASSPHYRTSGRAWVGELFFGEGSRLTVL.

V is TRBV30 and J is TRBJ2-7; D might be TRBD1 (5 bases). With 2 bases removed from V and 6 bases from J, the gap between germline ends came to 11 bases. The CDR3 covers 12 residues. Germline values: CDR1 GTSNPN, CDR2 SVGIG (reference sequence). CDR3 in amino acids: CAWSPGFVEQYF. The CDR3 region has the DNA TGTGCCTGGAGTCCAGGGTTTGTCGAGCAGTACTTC.

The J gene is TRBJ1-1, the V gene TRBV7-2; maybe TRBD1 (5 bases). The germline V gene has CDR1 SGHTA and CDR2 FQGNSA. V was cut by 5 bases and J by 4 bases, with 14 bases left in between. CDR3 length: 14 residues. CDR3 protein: CASSGHSVPTEAFF. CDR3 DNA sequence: TGTGCCAGCAGCGGACACAGTGTGCCCACTGAAGCTTTCTTT.

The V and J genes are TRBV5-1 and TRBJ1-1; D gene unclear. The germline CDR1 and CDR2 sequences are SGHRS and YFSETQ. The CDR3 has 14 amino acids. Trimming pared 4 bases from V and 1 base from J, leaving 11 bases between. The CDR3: CASSGAGQNTEAFF. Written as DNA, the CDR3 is TGCGCCAGCAGCGGAGCGGGTCAGAACACTGAAGCTTTCTTT.

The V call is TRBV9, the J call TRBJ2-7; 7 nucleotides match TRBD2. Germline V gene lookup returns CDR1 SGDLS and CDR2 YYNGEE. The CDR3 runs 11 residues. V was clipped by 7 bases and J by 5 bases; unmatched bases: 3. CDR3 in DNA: TGTGCCAGCGGCCGGGAGGACGAGCAGTACTTC. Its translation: CASGREDEQYF.

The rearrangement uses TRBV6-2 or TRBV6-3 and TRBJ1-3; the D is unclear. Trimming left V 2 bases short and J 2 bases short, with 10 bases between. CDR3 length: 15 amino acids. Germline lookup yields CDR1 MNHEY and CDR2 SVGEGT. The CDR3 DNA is TGTGCCAGCAGTTACGGAGGGATACCTGGAAACACCATATATTTT. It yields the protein CASSYGGIPGNTIYF.

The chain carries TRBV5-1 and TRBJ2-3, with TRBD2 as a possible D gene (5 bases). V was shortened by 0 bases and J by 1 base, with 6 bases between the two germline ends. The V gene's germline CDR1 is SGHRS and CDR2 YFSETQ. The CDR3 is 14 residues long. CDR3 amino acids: CASSLGGGTDTQYF. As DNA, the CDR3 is TGCGCCAGCAGCTTGGGGGGAGGCACAGATACGCAGTATTTT. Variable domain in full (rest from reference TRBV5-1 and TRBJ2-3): KAGVTQTPRYLIKTRGQQVTLSCSPISGHRSVSWYQQTPGQGLQFLFEYFSETQRNKGNFPGRFSGRQFSNSRSEMNVSTLELGDSALYLCASSLGGGTDTQYFGPGTRLTVL.

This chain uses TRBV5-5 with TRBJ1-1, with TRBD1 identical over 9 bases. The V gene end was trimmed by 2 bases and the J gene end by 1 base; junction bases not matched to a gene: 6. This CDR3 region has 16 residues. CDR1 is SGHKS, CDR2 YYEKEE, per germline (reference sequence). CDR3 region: CASSFKQGAGNTEAFF. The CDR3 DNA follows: TGTGCCAGCAGCTTTAAACAGGGGGCGGGGAACACTGAAGCTTTCTTT.

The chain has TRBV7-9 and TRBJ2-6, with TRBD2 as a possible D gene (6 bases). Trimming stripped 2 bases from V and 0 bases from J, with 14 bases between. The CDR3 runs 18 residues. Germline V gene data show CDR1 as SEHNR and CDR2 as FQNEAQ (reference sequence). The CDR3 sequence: CASSLSYGLYSGANVLTF. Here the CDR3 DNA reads TGTGCCAGCAGCTTAAGCTACGGACTATACTCTGGGGCCAACGTCCTGACTTTC. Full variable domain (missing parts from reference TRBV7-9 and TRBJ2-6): DTGVSQNPRHKITKRGQNVTFRCDPISEHNRLYWYRQTLGQGPEFLTYFQNEAQLEKSRLLSDRFSAERPKGSFSTLEIQRTEQGDSAMYLCASSLSYGLYSGANVLTFGAGSRLTVL.

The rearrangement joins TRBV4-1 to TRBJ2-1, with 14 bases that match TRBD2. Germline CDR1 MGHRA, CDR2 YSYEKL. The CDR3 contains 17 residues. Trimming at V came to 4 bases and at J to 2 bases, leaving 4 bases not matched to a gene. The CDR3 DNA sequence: TGCGCCAGCAGCCCTCGACTAGCGGGAGGGCCCTACAATGAGCAGTTCTTC. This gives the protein CASSPRLAGGPYNEQFF.

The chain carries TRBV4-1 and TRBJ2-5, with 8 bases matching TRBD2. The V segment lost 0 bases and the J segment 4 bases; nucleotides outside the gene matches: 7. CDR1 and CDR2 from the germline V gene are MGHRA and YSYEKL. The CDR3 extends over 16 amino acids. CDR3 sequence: CASSQDLAGGTETQYF. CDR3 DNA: TGCGCCAGCAGCCAAGATCTGGCGGGAGGAACAGAGACCCAGTACTTC.

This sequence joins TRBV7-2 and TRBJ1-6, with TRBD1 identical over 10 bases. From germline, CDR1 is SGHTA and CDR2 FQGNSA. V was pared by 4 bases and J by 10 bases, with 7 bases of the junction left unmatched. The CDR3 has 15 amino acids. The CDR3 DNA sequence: TGTGCCAGCAGCTCCGTGGACAGGGGGTACTCACCCCTCCACTTT. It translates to CASSSVDRGYSPLHF.

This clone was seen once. The CDR3 DNA sequence: TGCGCCAGCAGTGACGGGGGAACTGGAAACACCATATATTTT. Protein product: CASSDGGTGNTIYF. The rearrangement uses TRBV10-2 and TRBJ1-3, with TRBD1 as a possible D gene (5 bases). V was cut by 3 bases and J by 2 bases, with 8 bases left in between. This CDR3 has 14 residues. Per germline, CDR1 WSHSY and CDR2 SAAADI.

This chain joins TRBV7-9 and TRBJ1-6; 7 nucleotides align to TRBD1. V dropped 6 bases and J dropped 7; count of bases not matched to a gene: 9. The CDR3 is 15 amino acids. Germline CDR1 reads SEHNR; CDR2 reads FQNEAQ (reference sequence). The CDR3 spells CASRFPGQLNSPLHF. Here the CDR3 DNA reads TGTGCCAGCAGATTTCCGGGACAGCTAAATTCACCCCTCCACTTT.

The CDR3 is CASSRDRATDTQYF. The CDR3 DNA reads TGCGCCAGCTCCCGGGACAGGGCCACAGATACGCAGTATTTT. The chain joins TRBV5-1 to TRBJ2-3; 9 positions match TRBD1. CDR1 and CDR2 from the germline V gene are SGHRS and YFSETQ. This CDR3 is 14 amino acids long. The V and J ends lost 7 bases and 2 bases, in that order; junction bases with no gene match: 5.

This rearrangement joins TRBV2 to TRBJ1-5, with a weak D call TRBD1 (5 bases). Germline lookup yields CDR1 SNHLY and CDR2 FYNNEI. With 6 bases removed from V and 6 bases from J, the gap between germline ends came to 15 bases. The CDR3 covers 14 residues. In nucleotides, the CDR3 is TGTGCCAGCAGCGTCGCTGGGGGGGGTCAGCCCCAGCATTTT. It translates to CASSVAGGGQPQHF. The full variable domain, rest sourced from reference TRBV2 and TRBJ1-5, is EPEVTQTPSHQVTQMGQEVILRCVPISNHLYFYWYRQILGQKVEFLVSFYNNEISEKSEIFDDQFSVERPDGSNFTLKIRSTKLEDSAMYFCASSVAGGGQPQHFGDGTRLSIL.

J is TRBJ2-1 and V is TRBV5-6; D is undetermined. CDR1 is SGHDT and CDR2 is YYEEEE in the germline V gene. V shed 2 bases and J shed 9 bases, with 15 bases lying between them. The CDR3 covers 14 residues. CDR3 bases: TGTGCCAGCAGCTTAGAGTCCCTAGTGGTTGAGCAGTTCTTC. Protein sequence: CASSLESLVVEQFF.

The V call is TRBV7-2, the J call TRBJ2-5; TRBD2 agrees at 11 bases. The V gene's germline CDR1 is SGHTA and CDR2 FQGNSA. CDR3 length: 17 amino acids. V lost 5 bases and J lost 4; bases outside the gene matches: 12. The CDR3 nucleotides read TGTGCCAGCAGCCCCGGTTTAGCGGGAGGGCCGCGAGAGACCCAGTACTTC. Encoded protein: CASSPGLAGGPRETQYF. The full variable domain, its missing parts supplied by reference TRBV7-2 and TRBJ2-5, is GAGVSQSPSNKVTEKGKDVELRCDPISGHTALYWYRQSLGQGLEFLIYFQGNSAPDKSGLPSDRFSAERTGGSVSTLTIQRTQQEDSAVYLCASSPGLAGGPRETQYFGPGTRLLVL.

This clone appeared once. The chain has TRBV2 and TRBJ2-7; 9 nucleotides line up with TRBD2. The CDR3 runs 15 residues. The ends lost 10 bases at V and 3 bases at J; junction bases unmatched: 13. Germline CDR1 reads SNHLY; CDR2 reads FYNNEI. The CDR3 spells CATMPIAGDGYEQYF. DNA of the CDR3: TGTGCCACCATGCCGATAGCGGGAGACGGCTACGAGCAGTACTTC.

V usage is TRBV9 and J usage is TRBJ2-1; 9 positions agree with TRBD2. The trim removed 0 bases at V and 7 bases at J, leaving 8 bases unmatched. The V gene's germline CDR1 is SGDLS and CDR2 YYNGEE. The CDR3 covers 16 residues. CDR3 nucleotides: TGTGCCAGCAGCGTAGTGGCGGGAGGGCCGGTGAATGAGCAGTTCTTC. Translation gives CASSVVAGGPVNEQFF.